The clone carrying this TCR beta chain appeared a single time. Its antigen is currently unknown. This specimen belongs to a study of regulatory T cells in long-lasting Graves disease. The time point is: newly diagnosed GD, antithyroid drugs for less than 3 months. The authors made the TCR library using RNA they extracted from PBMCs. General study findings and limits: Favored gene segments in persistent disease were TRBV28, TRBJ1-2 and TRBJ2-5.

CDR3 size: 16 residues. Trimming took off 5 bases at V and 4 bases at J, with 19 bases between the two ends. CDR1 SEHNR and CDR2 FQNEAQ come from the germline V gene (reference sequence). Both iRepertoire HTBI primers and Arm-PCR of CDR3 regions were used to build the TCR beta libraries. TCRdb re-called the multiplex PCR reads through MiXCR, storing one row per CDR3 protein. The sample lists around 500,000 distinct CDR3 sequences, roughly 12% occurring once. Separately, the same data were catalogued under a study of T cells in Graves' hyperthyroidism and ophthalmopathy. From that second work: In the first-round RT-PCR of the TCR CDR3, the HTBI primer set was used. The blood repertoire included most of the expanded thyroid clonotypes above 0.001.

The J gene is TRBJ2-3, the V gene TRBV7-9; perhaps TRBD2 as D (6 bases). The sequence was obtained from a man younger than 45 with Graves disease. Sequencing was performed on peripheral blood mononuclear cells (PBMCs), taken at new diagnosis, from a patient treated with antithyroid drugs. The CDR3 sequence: CASSPGGPRGPDTQYF. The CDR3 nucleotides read TGTGCCAGCAGCCCCGGGGGTCCGAGGGGCCCAGATACGCAGTATTTT.